These 4 T cell receptor beta chains share one sample of origin, sequenced in a study of blood T cell repertoires in COVID-19. Clones were sequenced by immunoSEQ multiplex PCR, and TCRdb holds only the in-frame ones, with some missing. The table has tens of thousands of clones, about 87% seen once. The sample consisted of peripheral blood. The receptors shown here come from a human donor with acute or convalescent COVID-19. The donor label of this sample is uncertain.

This chain connects TRBV19 to TRBJ2-3, with a tentative D call TRBD2 (5 bases). The germline V gene encodes CDR1 LNHDA and CDR2 SQIVND (reference sequence). With 5 bases removed from V and 3 bases from J, the gap between germline ends came to 12 bases. The CDR3 runs 14 residues. The CDR3 DNA follows: TGTGCCAGTAGTTCCCGGACTCAAACAGATACGCAGTATTTT. Amino acid sequence: CASSSRTQTDTQYF.

CDR3 coding DNA: TGCGCCAGCAGTGAGTCAGGGGCCCCTAACTATGGCTACACCTTC. It specifies CASSESGAPNYGYTF. The chain is built from TRBV10-2 and TRBJ1-2; tentative D call: TRBD1 (5 bases). Deletions cut 0 bases from V and 0 bases from J, with 8 bases between. Germline values: CDR1 WSHSY, CDR2 SAAADI. This CDR3 contains 15 residues.

This clone has only a few counts. The chain is built from TRBV2 and TRBJ1-1; a possible D gene is TRBD1 (5 bases). Germline V gene sequence: CDR1 SNHLY, CDR2 FYNNEI. The CDR3 length is 15 residues. Trimming cost V 4 bases and J 5 bases, with 17 bases left between them. Written as DNA, the CDR3 is TGTGCCAGCAGTGGGCGAACAGGAGGGAGTACTGAAGCTTTCTTT. It yields the protein CASSGRTGGSTEAFF. The full variable domain, with the rest looked up from reference TRBV2 and TRBJ1-1, is EPEVTQTPSHQVTQMGQEVILRCVPISNHLYFYWYRQILGQKVEFLVSFYNNEISEKSEIFDDQFSVERPDGSNFTLKIRSTKLEDSAMYFCASSGRTGGSTEAFFGQGTRLTVV.

This clone has just a few counts. The chain combines TRBV7-8 with TRBJ1-2, with a weak D call TRBD1 (5 bases). The V end was cut by 4 bases, the J end by 0 bases, with 12 bases between. Germline V gene sequence: CDR1 SGHVS, CDR2 FQNEAQ. The CDR3 length is 15 residues. The CDR3 DNA is TGTGCCAGCAGCTCGCAAAGACAGACTAACTATGGCTACACCTTC. Translated, it gives CASSSQRQTNYGYTF.